This T cell receptor (beta chain) was profiled in a study of response to subunit inactivated influenza vaccine. Study results and caveats: A suggestion made by the authors is that each seasonal influenza vaccination recruits few new T cells.

For this clonotype: Its antigen remains unknown.

The CDR3 is made up of 13 amino acids. Germline loops: CDR1 SQVTM, CDR2 ANQGSEA. V lost 7 bases to trimming and J lost 9 bases, with 19 bases between them. TCRdb reanalysed the RT-PCR reads using MiXCR and keeps one entry per CDR3 protein. The sample has over 750,000 distinct CDR3 sequences, around 21% seen once. Sequences were derived from PBMCs from blood, sampled 5 days after vaccination. The clonotype comes from a man aged 50 to 60 who received an inactivated influenza vaccine. The chain joins TRBV29-1 to TRBJ2-1, with a weak D call TRBD1 (6 bases). The CDR3 DNA sequence: TGCAGCGGGAACAGGGTGGTGGGTGGTGAGCAGTTCTTC. This encodes CSGNRVVGGEQFF.